A selection of T cell receptor beta chains follows, all from one sample in a study of cytomegalovirus exposure and HLA in healthy donors. Libraries were prepared by immunoSEQ multiplex PCR; TCRdb keeps only in-frame clonotypes and omits some of them. This sample's table has 50,000 to 75,000 clones. The sequenced sample consisted of PBMCs. Receptors were obtained from a woman aged 18 to 35 in good health and CMV-seronegative. Both conserved end residues are part of each CDR3. The order of the fields is J gene, V gene, D gene, CDR3 length, CDR3 DNA, CDR3 protein. The D gene is left open where the match is weak.

>TRBJ1-1|TRBV5-1|NA|12
TGCGCCAGCAGCTTACCGGACAGTGAAGCTTTCTTT
CASSLPDSEAFF
>TRBJ1-5|TRBV6-1|TRBD1|14
TGTGCCAGCAGTGGGGACAGGGGGCTTCAGCCCCAGCATTTT
CASSGDRGLQPQHF
>TRBJ1-1|TRBV5-6|TRBD1|15
TGTGCCAGCAGCCTGATTAACGACAGGGGAGCTGAAGCTTTCTTT
CASSLINDRGAEAFF
>TRBJ2-4|TRBV5-1|NA|14
TGCGCCAGCAGCGTGACCCATACAGGGAACATTCAGTACTTC
CASSVTHTGNIQYF
>TRBJ2-7|TRBV18|NA|14
TGTGCCAGCTCACCAATCGGCGGGGCATACGAGCAGTACTTC
CASSPIGGAYEQYF
>TRBJ2-2|TRBV28|TRBD1|18
TGTGCCAGCAGTTTACTCCCGGGACAGGGGGCGGCCACCGGGGAGCTGTTTTTT
CASSLLPGQGAATGELFF
>TRBJ1-5|TRBV19|NA|14
TGTGCCAGTAGTATCCAGGTTAGCAATCAGCCCCAGCATTTT
CASSIQVSNQPQHF
>TRBJ2-7|TRBV23-1|TRBD2|15
TGCGCCAGCAGTCATCTAGCGGAGACGGGTTACGAGCAGTACTTC
CASSHLAETGYEQYF
>TRBJ1-2|TRBV5-1|NA|14
TGCGCCAGCAGCTTGTGGGGGGGGGACTATGGCTACACCTTC
CASSLWGGDYGYTF
>TRBJ2-2|TRBV5-1|TRBD2|16
TGCGCCAGCAGCTTGGGGCTAGCGGATTTCACCGGGGAGCTGTTTTTT
CASSLGLADFTGELFF
>TRBJ1-1|TRBV7-6|TRBD1|17
TGTGCCAGCAGCCCAGGGGGCGGGGAAGGCTCTAACACTGAAGCTTTCTTT
CASSPGGGEGSNTEAFF
>TRBJ2-5|TRBV7-2|NA|14
TGTGCCAGCAGCTTAGGAGGTAGCGATGAGACCCAGTACTTC
CASSLGGSDETQYF
>TRBJ1-1|TRBV19|NA|15
TGTGCCAGTAGACCGGGACACGCGTTCGTCACTGAAGCTTTCTTT
CASRPGHAFVTEAFF
>TRBJ1-3|TRBV4-2|NA|16
TGTGCCAGCAGCCAAGATGGTGGGGCCGGTGGAAACACCATATATTTT
CASSQDGGAGGNTIYF
>TRBJ1-2|TRBV12-5|NA|13
TGTGCTAGTGGTTTTGTCCAGGGTCATGGCTACACCTTC
CASGFVQGHGYTF
>TRBJ1-5|TRBV4-2|NA|15
TGTGCCAGCAGCCAAGTTGCCATTGTGGCTCAGCCCCAGCATTTT
CASSQVAIVAQPQHF
>TRBJ1-5|TRBV6-5|NA|14
TGTGCCAGCAGCCCACAGGGTCGAAATCAGCACCAGCATTTT
CASSPQGRNQHQHF
>TRBJ2-6|TRBV25-1|NA|16
TGTGCCAGCAGTGGAACAGGGACCTCTGGGGCCAACGTCCTGACTTTC
CASSGTGTSGANVLTF
>TRBJ2-7|TRBV4-1|TRBD2|21
TGCGCCAGCAGCCAAGCAGCCTTCGTGCCGGGACTAGCGGGAGTCCCCTACGAGCAGTACTTC
CASSQAAFVPGLAGVPYEQYF
>TRBJ2-7|TRBV11-3|TRBD1|15
TGTGCCAGCAGCTCCGGACAGGGAAGGAACTACGAGCAGTACTTC
CASSSGQGRNYEQYF
>TRBJ2-7|TRBV4-2|TRBD1|15
TGTGCCAGCAGCCAAGGACCACAGGGGCTCTACGAGCAGTACTTC
CASSQGPQGLYEQYF
>TRBJ1-1|TRBV19|TRBD1|16
TGTGCCAGTAGTACCCGGGACAGGGGGCCGACCAAGCAAGCTTTCTTT
CASSTRDRGPTKQAFF
>TRBJ2-3|TRBV30|TRBD2|21
TGTGCCTGGAGTAAATTATGGGGACTATCAAGACTAGCGGGAGAGCCAGATACGCAGTATTTT
CAWSKLWGLSRLAGEPDTQYF
>TRBJ2-7|TRBV15|TRBD2|14
TGTGCCACCAGCAGAGGTATAGCGGGATACGAGCAGTACTTC
CATSRGIAGYEQYF
>TRBJ1-2|TRBV28|TRBD1|15
TGTGCCAGCAGTCCGGGACAGGGGGCCTTCTATGGCTACACCTTC
CASSPGQGAFYGYTF
>TRBJ2-7|TRBV9|TRBD1|15
TGTGCCAGCAGCGCATCCGGGACAGGGGCCTACGAGCAGTACTTC
CASSASGTGAYEQYF
>TRBJ2-7|TRBV2|NA|13
TGTGCCAGCAGTGATTCCCTAACCTACGAGCAGTACTTC
CASSDSLTYEQYF